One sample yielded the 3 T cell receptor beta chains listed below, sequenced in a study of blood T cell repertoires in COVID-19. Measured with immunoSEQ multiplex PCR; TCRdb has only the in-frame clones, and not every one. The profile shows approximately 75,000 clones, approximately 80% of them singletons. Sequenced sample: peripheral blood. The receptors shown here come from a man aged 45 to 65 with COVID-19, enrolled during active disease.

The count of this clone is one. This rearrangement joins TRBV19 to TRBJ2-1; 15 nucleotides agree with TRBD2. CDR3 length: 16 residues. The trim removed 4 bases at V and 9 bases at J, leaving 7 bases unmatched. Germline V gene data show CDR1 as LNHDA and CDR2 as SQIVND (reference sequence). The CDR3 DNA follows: TGTGCCAGTAGTAAATGGACTAGCGGGAGGGGGAGTGAGCAGTTCTTC. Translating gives CASSKWTSGRGSEQFF.

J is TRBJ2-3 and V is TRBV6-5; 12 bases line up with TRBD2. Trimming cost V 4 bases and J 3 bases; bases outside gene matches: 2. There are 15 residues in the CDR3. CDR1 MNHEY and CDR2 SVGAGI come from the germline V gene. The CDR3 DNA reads TGTGCCAGCAGTTGGACTAGCGGGGAAACAGATACGCAGTATTTT. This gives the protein CASSWTSGETDTQYF.

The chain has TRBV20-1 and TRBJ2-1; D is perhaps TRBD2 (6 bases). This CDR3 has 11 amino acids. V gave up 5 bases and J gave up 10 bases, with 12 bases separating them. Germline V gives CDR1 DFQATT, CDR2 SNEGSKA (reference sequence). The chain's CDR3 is CSAQGGGEQFF. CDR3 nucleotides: TGCAGTGCTCAAGGTGGGGGGGAGCAGTTCTTC.